This note documents a single T cell receptor beta chain sequence. Pooling of second doses given at about 4 or about 12 weeks was done. This record comes from a study of T cell responses to AZD1222 COVID-19 vaccine. V gave up 0 bases and J gave up 11 bases, with 14 bases separating them. Germline CDR1 is LGHNA and CDR2 is YSLEER. The CDR3 has 14 amino acids. Sequenced by immunoSEQ multiplex PCR; TCRdb stores in-frame clones only, minus some. Of approximately 150,000 clones listed, approximately 90% are singletons. This specimen consisted of peripheral blood, obtained 28 days after the second AZD1222 dose. The chain couples TRBV4-3 to TRBJ2-1; D not certain. This receptor was obtained from an adult who received the AZD1222 COVID-19 vaccine. The CDR3 spells CASSQEVVGKKQFF. Here the CDR3 DNA reads TGCGCCAGCAGCCAAGAAGTGGTCGGAAAGAAGCAGTTCTTC.